This T cell receptor beta chain stems from a study of blood T cell repertoires in COVID-19. Study details: Acute-phase and convalescent COVID-19 samples originated in the United States, Italy and Spain. Sample material is recorded as cDNA or gDNA derived from T cells, B-cell-depleted T cells, or PBMCs.

Under the authors' procedure: Amplified reference gene primers provided the basis for estimating nucleated cell counts. Produced via immunoSEQ multiplex PCR; TCRdb's table is partial and in-frame only. Clonal size and the V and J genes are those of that table, whereas D and trimming came from the DNA. The sample has a few hundred thousand clones, 80% to 85% seen once. There are 16 residues in the CDR3. Germline values: CDR1 LGHNA, CDR2 YSLEER. The V end was cut by 1 base, the J end by 0 bases, with 7 bases between. This clone was observed a single time. This TCR was recovered from a woman aged 18-29 years with acute or convalescent COVID-19. The chain joins TRBV4-3 to TRBJ1-6; D ambiguous. Sequenced sample: peripheral blood. Here the CDR3 reads CASSQGAGSYNSPLHF. CDR3 nucleotide sequence: TGCGCCAGCAGCCAAGGGGCGGGCTCCTATAATTCACCCCTCCACTTT.